These 26 T cell receptor beta chains came from one sample sequenced in a study of shared clonotypes between healthy human individuals. Repertoires were generated with immunoSEQ multiplex PCR, while TCRdb's copy carries only in-frame clones and drops some. This sample yields around 550,000 clones, of which less than 96% are seen a single time; 0.06% belongs to the top ten. Sequencing used naive CD4+ T cells sorted from blood. Subset indicated: CD45RA+ positively selected. The receptors here all came from a woman aged 25 to 39 in good health.

The gene calls are TRBV19 and TRBJ2-7, with 7 bases lining up with TRBD1. This CDR3 is 15 amino acids long. V gave up 5 bases and J gave up 3 bases; unmatched junction bases: 10. The germline gives CDR1 LNHDA, CDR2 SQIVND (reference sequence). In DNA form, the CDR3 reads TGTGCCAGTAGTGTAACCGGGACAGAGCTCTACGAGCAGTACTTC. Protein sequence: CASSVTGTELYEQYF.

The J gene is TRBJ2-1, the V gene TRBV10-3; TRBD1 matches 9 bases. The germline V gene has CDR1 ENHRY and CDR2 SYGVKD. CDR3 length equals 17 residues. The V gene end was trimmed by 2 bases and the J gene end by 7 bases; junction bases not matched to a gene: 12. The CDR3 region is CAISENTGTGMSNEQFF. The CDR3 DNA reads as TGTGCCATCAGTGAGAATACCGGGACAGGGATGAGTAATGAGCAGTTCTTC.

This sequence joins TRBV4-1 and TRBJ1-2, with D hard to call. V lost 2 bases and J 5 bases, leaving 21 bases between the germline ends. CDR3 size: 17 residues. Germline CDR1 is MGHRA and CDR2 is YSYEKL. CDR3 sequence: CASSQTPTGLMRYGYTF. The CDR3 DNA follows: TGCGCCAGCAGCCAAACCCCTACGGGCCTGATGCGATATGGCTACACCTTC.

The V gene is TRBV7-9, the J gene TRBJ2-2; perhaps TRBD1 as D (5 bases). Germline V gene lookup returns CDR1 SEHNR and CDR2 FQNEAQ (reference sequence). CDR3 length: 14 residues. Trimming took 8 bases from V and 5 from J, leaving 15 bases between them. CDR3 sequence reads: CASLQVTATGELFF. In DNA form, the CDR3 reads TGTGCCAGCCTACAGGTCACCGCAACCGGGGAGCTGTTTTTT.

On this clone itself: In the same sample, other DNA sequences code for this CDR3. The chain recombines TRBV18 with TRBJ2-7, with 7 bases that match TRBD1. CDR1 KGHSH and CDR2 LQKENI come from the germline V gene. This CDR3 has 12 amino acids. V dropped 4 bases and J dropped 4; count of bases not matched to a gene: 1. CDR3: CASSRTGYEQYF. The CDR3 DNA sequence: TGTGCCAGCTCACGGACAGGATACGAGCAGTACTTC.

The chain recombines TRBV28 with TRBJ2-7, with D unclear. Germline CDR1 reads MDHEN; CDR2 reads SYDVKM. Between the trimmed V and J ends, which lost 6 bases and 3 bases, there was a span of 18 bases. This CDR3 spans 15 amino acids. CDR3: CASSQRGWANYEQYF. The CDR3 coding sequence is TGTGCCAGCAGCCAACGAGGATGGGCGAACTACGAGCAGTACTTC.

The chain recombines TRBV19 with TRBJ1-5, with D possibly matching TRBD1 (6 bases). The CDR3 sequence is 14 residues long. Trimming shortened V by 3 bases and J by 5 bases, and 11 bases separated the two germline ends. Germline V gene sequence: CDR1 LNHDA, CDR2 SQIVND (reference sequence). The CDR3 loop is CASSIQRGDQPQHF. The CDR3 DNA reads as TGTGCCAGTAGTATCCAAAGGGGGGATCAGCCCCAGCATTTT.

The V and J genes are TRBV6-6 and TRBJ2-5, with 14 bases aligning to TRBD2. The DNA end lines up better with TRBJ2-7; the J call may be wrong. The CDR3 runs 15 residues. In germline, CDR1 is MNHNY, CDR2 SVGAGI (reference sequence). CDR3 DNA: TGTGCCAGCAGGACTAGCGGGAGGGCTGTCCACGAGCAGTACTTC. Its protein is CASRTSGRAVHEQYF.

In its sample, this clone was seen once. CDR3: CASSEAGGLYEQYF. DNA of the CDR3: TGTGCCAGCAGCGAAGCGGGGGGGCTCTACGAGCAGTACTTC. This chain connects TRBV6-5 to TRBJ2-7; 10 bases are a match to TRBD2. CDR1 is MNHEY and CDR2 is SVGAGI in the germline V gene. After removal of 6 bases from V and 3 bases from J, the junction contained 5 bases not matched to a gene. The CDR3 has 14 residues.

The DNA for the CDR3 is TGTGCCAGCACGAGGACAGGAGGCCCTAGGGAGCAGTACTTC. Its translation is CASTRTGGPREQYF. The J gene is TRBJ2-7, the V gene TRBV25-1; 7 bases line up with TRBD1. V lost 7 bases to trimming and J lost 7 bases; unmatched junction nucleotides: 13. The CDR3 covers 14 residues. Germline V gene lookup returns CDR1 MGHDK and CDR2 SYGVNS.

The V gene is TRBV5-1, the J gene TRBJ2-7; 8 bases agree with TRBD2. V lost 3 bases and J lost 5; bases outside the gene matches: 16. The germline gives CDR1 SGHRS, CDR2 YFSETQ. The CDR3 totals 17 residues. CDR3 loop: CASSWRDGRTSNHEQYF. CDR3 in DNA: TGCGCCAGCAGCTGGAGGGACGGCCGGACTAGCAACCACGAGCAGTACTTC.

The J gene is TRBJ2-5, the V gene TRBV9, with D unresolved. The J call may be incorrect, as the DNA end agrees better with TRBJ2-7. CDR3 length: 15 residues. Germline values: CDR1 SGDLS, CDR2 YYNGEE. CDR3 DNA: TGTGCCAGCAGCGTAGGGTTGTCGGCCGCCTACGAGCAGTACTTC. It specifies CASSVGLSAAYEQYF.

The chain combines TRBV7-9 with TRBJ2-5; D unclear. Trimming took 5 bases from V and 0 from J, leaving 10 bases between them. The CDR3 sequence is 14 residues long. The V gene's germline CDR1 is SEHNR and CDR2 FQNEAQ (reference sequence). DNA for the CDR3: TGTGCCAGCAGCCATACAGTTAACCAAGAGACCCAGTACTTC. Its protein product is CASSHTVNQETQYF.

The chain has TRBV7-2 and TRBJ1-4, with TRBD1 as a possible D gene (5 bases). V was clipped by 3 bases and J by 3 bases, with 14 bases between them. CDR3 length: 16 residues. Germline V CDR1 and CDR2: SGHTA, FQGNSA. The CDR3 protein is CASSFPSGKANEKLFF. The CDR3 region has the DNA TGTGCCAGCAGCTTTCCCTCAGGGAAGGCTAATGAAAAACTGTTTTTT.

This clone was found once. The CDR3 reads CASSSVGDQPQHF. CDR3 bases: TGTGCCAGTAGCAGCGTGGGGGATCAGCCCCAGCATTTT. The V call is TRBV19, the J call TRBJ1-5; D might be TRBD1 (5 bases). The CDR3 has 13 residues. Germline CDR1 and CDR2: LNHDA and SQIVND (reference sequence). The ends were cut back, 6 bases at V and 5 bases at J, with 11 bases in the middle.

This clone has just one count. The rearrangement links TRBV7-8 to TRBJ1-2; D is unresolved. Germline V CDR1 and CDR2: SGHVS, FQNEAQ. Trimming left V 2 bases short and J 2 bases short, with 12 bases between. This CDR3 is built from 15 residues. The CDR3: CASSLWADLNYGYTF. CDR3 nucleotide sequence: TGTGCCAGCAGCTTATGGGCGGACTTAAACTATGGCTACACCTTC.

This rearrangement joins TRBV28 to TRBJ2-1; 13 positions agree with TRBD2. The CDR3 is 16 residues long. The junction had 4 bases not matched to a gene; V was cut back by 4 bases and J by 4 bases. In germline, CDR1 is MDHEN, CDR2 SYDVKM. Here the CDR3 reads CASSSWTSGSYNEQFF. Written as DNA, the CDR3 is TGTGCCAGCAGTTCCTGGACTAGCGGGAGTTACAATGAGCAGTTCTTC.

V usage is TRBV18 and J usage is TRBJ2-1; unclear D gene. This CDR3 comprises 11 residues. The V gene's germline CDR1 is KGHSH and CDR2 LQKENI. V dropped 3 bases and J dropped 5 bases, with 2 bases sitting between them. CDR3 nucleotides: TGTGCCAGCTCACCCAACAATGAGCAGTTCTTC. Amino acids: CASSPNNEQFF. Filled out from reference TRBV18 and TRBJ2-1, the complete variable domain reads NAGVMQNPRHLVRRRGQEARLRCSPMKGHSHVYWYRQLPEEGLKFMVYLQKENIIDESGMPKERFSAEFPKEGPSILRIQQVVRGDSAAYFCASSPNNEQFFGPGTRLTVL.

The chain links TRBV5-1 to TRBJ1-1; 8 bases line up with TRBD1. This CDR3 has 14 residues. Germline V gene lookup returns CDR1 SGHRS and CDR2 YFSETQ. Trimming at V came to 4 bases and at J to 7 bases, leaving 9 bases not matched to a gene. The CDR3 bases are TGCGCCAGCAGCGCGACAGGGGCTGGGGGTGAAGCTTTCTTT. Amino acid sequence: CASSATGAGGEAFF. Together with reference TRBV5-1 and TRBJ1-1, the CDR3 gives the full variable domain: KAGVTQTPRYLIKTRGQQVTLSCSPISGHRSVSWYQQTPGQGLQFLFEYFSETQRNKGNFPGRFSGRQFSNSRSEMNVSTLELGDSALYLCASSATGAGGEAFFGQGTRLTVV.

The V and J genes are TRBV2 and TRBJ2-5; D possibly corresponds to TRBD2 (6 bases). With the DNA end fitting TRBJ2-7 better, the J assignment may be wrong. CDR1 is SNHLY and CDR2 is FYNNEI in the germline V gene. The CDR3 sequence is 13 residues long. As DNA, the CDR3 is TGTGCCAGCAGTGAGAGACTAGACGGCGAGCAGTACTTC. Its protein product is CASSERLDGEQYF.

The genes are TRBV15 and TRBJ2-1, with 7 nucleotides matching TRBD2. Trimming at V came to 6 bases and at J to 8 bases, leaving 13 bases not matched to a gene. This CDR3 spans 15 amino acids. The germline V gene has CDR1 LNHNV and CDR2 YYDKDF (reference sequence). The CDR3 protein is CATSRRDYPPDEQFF. CDR3 nucleotides: TGTGCCACCAGTCGAAGGGACTACCCTCCCGATGAGCAGTTCTTC.

The CDR3 nucleotides are TGTGCCAGCAGAGCCCCCTCGGTGGAGACCCAGTACTTC. It encodes CASRAPSVETQYF. The V call is TRBV28, the J call TRBJ2-5; D is ambiguous. There are 13 residues in the CDR3. With 6 bases removed from V and 5 bases from J, the gap between germline ends came to 13 bases. CDR1 and CDR2 from the germline V gene are MDHEN and SYDVKM.

This sequence joins TRBV28 and TRBJ2-1, with unresolved D. Germline V gene lookup returns CDR1 MDHEN and CDR2 SYDVKM. Deletions cut 5 bases from V and 8 bases from J, with 13 bases between. This CDR3 has 13 residues. The CDR3 DNA is TGTGCCAGCAGTCAACGGGCACTCGATGAGCAGTTCTTC. It codes for CASSQRALDEQFF.

The chain joins TRBV30 to TRBJ2-3, with TRBD1 matching over 7 bases. Germline V gives CDR1 GTSNPN, CDR2 SVGIG (reference sequence). This CDR3 has 15 residues. Trimming at V came to 4 bases and at J to 0 bases, leaving 7 bases not matched to a gene. CDR3 DNA sequence: TGTGCCTGGATGACAGGGTTTATTAGCACAGATACGCAGTATTTT. This sequence encodes CAWMTGFISTDTQYF.

The V gene is TRBV5-1, the J gene TRBJ2-2; D might be TRBD2 (5 bases). The CDR3 has 15 amino acids. V gave up 3 bases and J gave up 0 bases, with 9 bases separating them. Germline CDR1 and CDR2: SGHRS and YFSETQ. For the CDR3, the DNA is TGCGCCAGCAGCTCCGACGGGGCGAACACCGGGGAGCTGTTTTTT. The encoded protein is CASSSDGANTGELFF.

The V gene is TRBV30, the J gene TRBJ2-2; TRBD2 aligns across 16 bases. CDR1 and CDR2 from the germline V gene are GTSNPN and SVGIG (reference sequence). The CDR3 sequence is 14 residues long. Unmatched junction bases numbered 1, after V lost 8 bases and J lost 4 bases. The CDR3 sequence is CAGTSGRGTGELFF. DNA for the CDR3: TGTGCCGGGACTAGCGGGAGGGGCACCGGGGAGCTGTTTTTT.